The 27 T cell receptor beta chains in this list originate from one sample, sequenced in a study of blood T cells in healthy people across ages. The authors ran a second PCR of about 6 to 11 cycles using a sample-barcoded 5' primer and a J-beta primer mix. TCRdb fed the 5' RACE reads into MiXCR, producing one record per CDR3 protein. This sample yields about 680,000 distinct CDR3 sequences, of which approximately 50% are seen a single time; roughly 30% belongs to the top ten. Sequenced material: blood. Receptors were obtained from an older woman in good health.

V and J are TRBV4-1 and TRBJ2-1; 8 bases fit TRBD2. V shed 0 bases and J 15 bases; nucleotides not matched to a gene: 13. In germline, CDR1 is MGHRA, CDR2 YSYEKL. There are 15 residues in the CDR3. The CDR3 loop reads CASSQDGGGGREAFF. As DNA, the CDR3 is TGCGCCAGCAGCCAAGATGGCGGAGGAGGGCGGGAGGCGTTCTTC.

To note about this clonotype: An end of the junction does not agree with germline; a read error may underlie this. The chain uses TRBV7-2 and TRBJ2-1; D tentatively reads TRBD1 or TRBD2 (7 bases each). Germline CDR1 SGHTA, CDR2 FQGNSA. This CDR3 spans 15 amino acids. CDR3 residues: CASCLVRGGSNEQFF. As DNA, the CDR3 is TGTGCCAGCTGCTTAGTCAGGGGGGGGAGCAATGAGCAGTTCTTC.

V gene TRBV7-3 combines with J gene TRBJ2-1; 12 bases are a match to TRBD2. The CDR3 covers 17 residues. Looked up from germline, CDR1 is SGHTA and CDR2 is FQGTGA. With V trimmed by 0 bases and J by 9 bases, 9 bases remained unmatched. This CDR3 is CASSLTGASGRGSEQFF. Here the CDR3 DNA reads TGTGCCAGCAGCTTAACGGGGGCTAGCGGGAGGGGGAGTGAGCAGTTCTTC.

The chain recombines TRBV6-2 or TRBV6-3 with TRBJ1-1; 7 bases fit TRBD1. V trimming: 2 bases; J trimming: 1 base; junction bases outside the gene matches: 1. This CDR3 spans 14 amino acids. CDR1 is MNHEY and CDR2 is SVGEGT in the germline V gene. In DNA, the CDR3 is TGTGCCAGCAGTTACAGGACAGGGAACACTGAAGCTTTCTTT. Translated, it gives CASSYRTGNTEAFF.

The chain uses TRBV7-3 and TRBJ2-6; the D gene is possibly TRBD1 (5 bases). V was clipped by 5 bases and J by 0 bases, with 11 bases between them. CDR1 and CDR2 from the germline V gene are SGHTA and FQGTGA. This CDR3 has 16 residues. The CDR3 nucleotides are TGTGCCAGCAGCATAGCAGGGATCTCTGGGGCCAACGTCCTGACTTTC. Protein sequence: CASSIAGISGANVLTF.

The V call is TRBV9, the J call TRBJ2-3, with 9 bases identical to TRBD2. J gave up 0 bases and V 2 bases, and 1 base lay outside the gene matches. Germline CDR1 and CDR2: SGDLS and YYNGEE. This CDR3 region has 15 residues. The CDR3 DNA is TGTGCCAGCAGCGTTAGCGGGGGAAGCACAGATACGCAGTATTTT. Amino acids: CASSVSGGSTDTQYF.

In the case of this clonotype: The junction departs from germline at one end; a sequencing error may be responsible. The chain uses TRBV27 and TRBJ2-5; D is ambiguous. Looked up from germline, CDR1 is MNHEY and CDR2 is SMNVEV (reference sequence). The CDR3 extends over 14 amino acids. The CDR3: CASSPKSGQEAQYF. The CDR3, as DNA: TGTGCCAGCAGTCCCAAGTCAGGCCAAGAGGCCCAGTACTTC.

The chain has TRBV20-1 and TRBJ2-2; D is uncertain. The CDR3 contains 12 residues. The germline V gene has CDR1 DFQATT and CDR2 SNEGSKA (reference sequence). Trimming stripped 2 bases from V and 7 bases from J, with 8 bases between. This CDR3 is CSARLEHGELFF. The CDR3 DNA sequence: TGCAGTGCTAGACTAGAGCACGGGGAGCTGTTTTTT.

This clonotype was counted a few times. The V and J genes are TRBV20-1 and TRBJ1-2; 9 bases line up with TRBD1. CDR3 length: 13 amino acids. V shed 4 bases and J 8 bases; nucleotides not matched to a gene: 8. Germline V gene data show CDR1 as DFQATT and CDR2 as SNEGSKA (reference sequence). The CDR3 spells CSANRGLQGGYTF. CDR3 in DNA: TGCAGTGCTAACAGGGGGCTCCAGGGAGGCTACACCTTC.

This clonotype showed up just a few times. The chain recombines TRBV29-1 with TRBJ2-1, with 9 bases lining up with TRBD2. Trimming took 6 bases from V and 7 from J; bases not matched to a gene: 13. Germline-derived CDR1 and CDR2 are SQVTM and ANQGSEA. The CDR3 spans 15 residues. The CDR3 region is CSVVRRSSGGNEQFF. DNA of the CDR3: TGCAGCGTCGTACGTCGGTCCAGCGGGGGGAATGAGCAGTTCTTC.

The chain recombines TRBV20-1 with TRBJ2-7; D not certain. This CDR3 is built from 13 residues. CDR1 is DFQATT, CDR2 SNEGSKA, per germline (reference sequence). Trimming took off 6 bases at V and 0 bases at J, with 12 bases between the two ends. This chain's CDR3 is CSAANSLSYEQYF. Written as DNA, the CDR3 is TGCAGTGCCGCCAACTCCCTCTCCTACGAGCAGTACTTC.

This clonotype has at least ten counts. The chain links TRBV29-1 to TRBJ2-3; the D call may be TRBD1 or TRBD2 (5 bases each). The germline CDR1 and CDR2 sequences are SQVTM and ANQGSEA. This CDR3 region has 13 residues. Here the CDR3 reads CTVGRIYSDTQYF. The CDR3 nucleotides read TGCACCGTGGGACGGATATACTCCGATACGCAGTATTTT.

This clonotype was found a few times. V and J are TRBV7-2 and TRBJ1-2; TRBD1 is a possible D gene (6 bases). Per the germline V gene, CDR1 is SGHTA and CDR2 is FQGNSA. Trimming stripped 7 bases from V and 2 bases from J, with 14 bases between. The CDR3 has 14 amino acids. Written as DNA, the CDR3 is TGTGCCAGCACCAGAGAGGGGGGAAACTATGGCTACACCTTC. It specifies CASTREGGNYGYTF.

This clonotype was observed at least ten times. A read error may explain this, as a much larger clone is one base away. This rearrangement joins TRBV29-1 to TRBJ2-7; 11 bases align to TRBD1. This CDR3 has 13 amino acids. Germline trimming cut 6 bases from V and 7 bases from J; bases unmatched to any gene: 8. CDR1 is SQVTM, CDR2 ANQGSEA, per germline. As DNA, the CDR3 is TGCAGCGTCCCGGGACAGGGGGAGAATGAGCAGTACTTC. Translated: CSVPGQGENEQYF.

This clonotype was seen once. A single base separates this from a much larger clone, so it may be a read error. The chain is built from TRBV29-1 and TRBJ1-1; TRBD1 matches 7 bases. Germline CDR1 reads SQVTM; CDR2 reads ANQGSEA. The CDR3 is 13 residues long. The chain's CDR3 is CSGSTGRNTKAFF. The CDR3 DNA sequence: TGCAGCGGTTCGACAGGGCGGAACACTAAAGCTTTCTTT.

The chain combines TRBV5-5 with TRBJ1-1; no firm D call. The V and J ends lost 6 bases and 2 bases respectively, with 14 bases between them. Germline V lookup: CDR1 SGHKS, CDR2 YYEKEE (reference sequence). CDR3 length equals 14 residues. The CDR3 region is CASNSLRINTEAFF. CDR3 nucleotides: TGTGCCAGCAACTCCCTAAGGATCAACACTGAAGCTTTCTTT.

This clonotype was observed a handful of times. The chain employs TRBV10-3 and TRBJ2-1; 7 positions match TRBD1. Germline trimming cut 2 bases from V and 4 bases from J; bases unmatched to any gene: 5. The CDR3 has 15 residues. CDR1 and CDR2 (germline): ENHRY, SYGVKD. The CDR3 protein is CAISERSGQYNEQFF. CDR3 DNA: TGTGCCATCAGTGAGAGATCGGGACAGTACAATGAGCAGTTCTTC.

As regards this clonotype: A read error may account for a junction end that differs from germline. This sequence joins TRBV7-2 and TRBJ1-2; possible D gene TRBD1, 5 bases. The CDR3 is made up of 14 amino acids. The germline CDR1 and CDR2 sequences are SGHTA and FQGNSA. The CDR3 DNA sequence: TGTGCCAACAGCTTCTCCCAGGGCACCTATGGCTACACCTTC. Translating it yields CANSFSQGTYGYTF.

The genes are TRBV20-1 and TRBJ1-5, with 7 bases fitting TRBD1. From germline, CDR1 is DFQATT and CDR2 SNEGSKA (reference sequence). The CDR3 sequence is 15 residues long. V dropped 3 bases and J dropped 4; count of bases not matched to a gene: 9. CDR3 amino acids: CSASKVAGGNQPQHF. The CDR3 DNA reads as TGCAGTGCTAGTAAGGTGGCAGGGGGGAATCAGCCCCAGCATTTT.

This clonotype showed up just a few times. The chain recombines TRBV5-1 with TRBJ2-1; 12 nucleotides align to TRBD2. Unmatched junction bases numbered 3, after V lost 0 bases and J lost 8 bases. CDR1 is SGHRS and CDR2 is YFSETQ in the germline V gene. This CDR3 spans 15 amino acids. The CDR3 is CASSLAGLAGYEQFF. As DNA, the CDR3 is TGCGCCAGCAGCTTGGCCGGACTAGCGGGATATGAGCAGTTCTTC. Full variable domain (outside the CDR3, taken from reference TRBV5-1 and TRBJ2-1): KAGVTQTPRYLIKTRGQQVTLSCSPISGHRSVSWYQQTPGQGLQFLFEYFSETQRNKGNFPGRFSGRQFSNSRSEMNVSTLELGDSALYLCASSLAGLAGYEQFFGPGTRLTVL.

This clonotype was seen more than once but under ten times. The chain links TRBV9 to TRBJ2-7, with a possible D match to TRBD1 (6 bases). There are 15 residues in the CDR3. The germline V and J ends were trimmed by 4 bases and 3 bases, with 17 bases remaining between them. The germline gives CDR1 SGDLS, CDR2 YYNGEE. CDR3 sequence reads: CASSRTGNRDYEQYF. CDR3 bases: TGTGCCAGCAGCCGTACAGGGAATAGGGACTACGAGCAGTACTTC.

This rearrangement joins TRBV12-3 or TRBV12-4 to TRBJ2-1; maybe TRBD1 (5 bases). Trimming took off 2 bases at V and 7 bases at J, with 15 bases between the two ends. The CDR3 covers 15 residues. CDR3 coding DNA: TGTGCCAGCAGTTTATTACAATCTAAGGGGAATGAGCAGTTCTTC. This translates into CASSLLQSKGNEQFF.

This clonotype was observed many times. The chain recombines TRBV7-2 with TRBJ2-1; possible D gene TRBD1, 5 bases. Germline CDR1 is SGHTA and CDR2 is FQGNSA. The CDR3 loop spans 13 amino acids. V gave up 6 bases and J gave up 4 bases, with 10 bases separating them. CDR3 loop: CASSSQGYNEQFF. The DNA of the CDR3 is TGTGCCAGCAGTAGCCAGGGATACAATGAGCAGTTCTTC.

This clonotype has only a few counts. This chain connects TRBV5-1 to TRBJ2-7, with D perhaps TRBD1 (7 bases). Germline-derived CDR1 and CDR2 are SGHRS and YFSETQ. The CDR3 loop spans 14 amino acids. The V and J ends lost 4 bases and 4 bases respectively, with 15 bases between them. CDR3 bases: TGCGCCAGCAGCGGAGCAGGGGGAGGTTACGAGCAGTACTTC. Translation: CASSGAGGGYEQYF.

The chain couples TRBV7-9 to TRBJ2-7, with TRBD2 identical over 11 bases. The CDR3 length is 16 residues. Germline V CDR1 and CDR2: SEHNR, FQNEAQ (reference sequence). With 4 bases clipped from V and 7 bases from J, the junction kept 12 bases outside the gene matches. The chain's CDR3 is CASSSPIAGGSNEQYF. CDR3 nucleotide sequence: TGTGCCAGCAGCTCCCCAATAGCGGGAGGGAGCAATGAGCAGTACTTC.

V gene TRBV28 combines with J gene TRBJ2-4; TRBD1 aligns across 7 bases. Germline V gives CDR1 MDHEN, CDR2 SYDVKM. The CDR3 loop spans 16 amino acids. V shed 3 bases and J 3 bases; nucleotides not matched to a gene: 8. The CDR3: CASSLRGGLDKNIQYF. The DNA of the CDR3 is TGTGCCAGCAGTTTGAGAGGGGGCTTGGACAAAAACATTCAGTACTTC.

This clonotype appeared once. The genes are TRBV20-1 and TRBJ2-1, with TRBD2 matching over 9 bases. With 4 bases clipped from V and 2 bases from J, the junction kept 3 bases outside the gene matches. CDR1 is DFQATT and CDR2 is SNEGSKA in the germline V gene (reference sequence). The CDR3 runs 14 residues. This CDR3 is CSAKGGGAYNEQFF. The CDR3, as DNA: TGCAGTGCTAAGGGCGGGGGGGCCTACAATGAGCAGTTCTTC.